These 3 T cell receptor beta chains originate from one sample sequenced in a study of neurological immune-mediated disorders. In TCRdb, the 5' RACE reads were re-called with MiXCR into one record per CDR3 protein. The sample lists some 53,000 distinct CDR3 sequences, over 15% occurring once. Sample: PBMCs. Every receptor here comes from a man aged 55 to 70 in good health.

In the case of this clonotype: This clone may be a read error of a much larger clone one base away. V is TRBV7-8 and J is TRBJ2-5; the match to TRBD1 covers 9 bases. Per germline, CDR1 SGHVS and CDR2 FQNEAQ. The CDR3 spans 15 residues. Losses at the gene ends were 3 bases for V and 7 bases for J; bases not matched to a gene: 9. CDR3 in amino acids: CASSLSRDRVGTQYF. The CDR3, as DNA: TGTGCCAGCAGCTTGTCCCGGGACAGGGTAGGGACCCAGTACTTC. Based on the CDR3 plus reference TRBV7-8 and TRBJ2-5, the full variable domain is GAGVSQSPRYKVAKRGQDVALRCDPISGHVSLFWYQQALGQGPEFLTYFQNEAQLDKSGLPSDRFFAERPEGSVSTLKIQRTQQEDSAVYLCASSLSRDRVGTQYFGPGTRLLVL.

This clonotype was recorded at least ten times. This rearrangement joins TRBV5-6 to TRBJ1-2, with D maybe TRBD1 (6 bases). Germline V gene lookup returns CDR1 SGHDT and CDR2 YYEEEE. The V and J ends lost 1 base and 8 bases respectively, with 15 bases between them. The CDR3 runs 14 residues. The DNA of the CDR3 is TGTGCCAGCAGCTTGCCCCCCCCACAGGGAGGCTACACCTTC. This gives the protein CASSLPPPQGGYTF.

This clonotype was counted many times. J is TRBJ2-6 and V is TRBV14; D call uncertain. V gave up 4 bases and J gave up 0 bases, with 4 bases separating them. The germline gives CDR1 SGHDN, CDR2 FVKESK. This CDR3 is built from 14 residues. The CDR3 DNA reads as TGTGCCAGCAGCCCAGTCTCTGGGGCCAACGTCCTGACTTTC. Its translation: CASSPVSGANVLTF.